The rows below give T cell receptor beta chains drawn from one sample of a study of cytomegalovirus exposure and HLA in healthy donors. Repertoires were generated with immunoSEQ multiplex PCR, while TCRdb's copy carries only in-frame clones and drops some. The sample shows 59,000 or so clones, about 85% of them seen only once. The material sequenced was PBMCs. The receptors stem from a female donor in good health and CMV-seronegative. Both conserved end residues are part of each CDR3. Each record gives: J gene, V gene, CDR3 protein.

>TRBJ1-1|TRBV7-3
CASSQQGAHTEAFF
>TRBJ2-3|TRBV10-3
CAISESWTSGTDTQYF
>TRBJ2-2|TRBV5-1
CASSLAGGRGTGELFF
>TRBJ2-5|TRBV19
CASSIRLAAMTDQETQYF
>TRBJ2-1|TRBV30
CAWNPGNEQFF
>TRBJ2-7|TRBV4-3
CASSQGGGGVYEQYF
>TRBJ1-1|TRBV7-9
CASSLGQANTEAFF
>TRBJ1-2|TRBV7-8
CASSPPGTGGGYTF
>TRBJ2-1|TRBV14
CASSQAQGVEQFF
>TRBJ2-3|TRBV25-1
CASSEYAAGSTTDTQYF
>TRBJ2-5|TRBV5-1
CASSGAGPNQETQYF
>TRBJ2-3|TRBV19
CASSMADTAFTDTQYF
>TRBJ1-2|TRBV6-5
CASSYDRDQYGYTF
>TRBJ2-5|TRBV5-1
CASTPFAGGPYEQYF
>TRBJ1-1|TRBV2
CASSEVGQPGGEAFF
>TRBJ2-5|TRBV7-6
CASSLATAGRETQYF
>TRBJ2-6|TRBV27
CASSSRVPGLTGSGANGLTF
>TRBJ2-6|TRBV9
CASSYGSGANVLTF
>TRBJ2-1|TRBV10-1
CASSTLVPLYNEQFF
>TRBJ2-7|TRBV5-6
CASSLAPSGGLVYF
>TRBJ2-7|TRBV20-1
CSAQGQVEQYF
>TRBJ2-4|TRBV10-3
CAISQAPKNIQYF
>TRBJ1-5|TRBV10-3
CAISDQIHQPQHF
>TRBJ1-2|TRBV5-1
CASRERTGQGHGYTF
>TRBJ2-2|TRBV7-6
CASSYGQGGVGELFF
>TRBJ2-7|TRBV6-1
CASSLGTGLGYEQYF
>TRBJ1-3|TRBV2
CASSDSDRVTGNTIYF
>TRBJ1-2|TRBV28
CASRPGTGGGGYTF
>TRBJ1-5|TRBV27
CASSLWASQPQHF
>TRBJ2-1|TRBV9
CASSYGTSGRAGCEQFF
>TRBJ1-5|TRBV5-6
CASSYWRDRVIGNQPQHF
>TRBJ2-7|TRBV5-1
CASSPGGTGPYEQYF
>TRBJ2-1|TRBV7-8
CASSGGGRSYNEQFF
>TRBJ1-4|TRBV14
CASSQAGQGRDEKLFF
>TRBJ2-3|TRBV28
CASRDGTSGTTDTQYF
>TRBJ1-6|TRBV6-5
CASRLPGAHSPLHF
>TRBJ2-3|TRBV10-3
CAISESRTRASTDTQYF
>TRBJ1-2|TRBV11-2
CASSFDGQGFYGYTF
>TRBJ2-7|TRBV7-9
CASSLGGGSSYEQYF
>TRBJ2-7|TRBV7-9
CASMAEYEQYF
>TRBJ1-2|TRBV7-8
CASSSASGQGTGYTF
>TRBJ1-1|TRBV6-5
CATMEGGSNTEAFF
>TRBJ1-1|TRBV5-1
CASSLVGAETEAFF
>TRBJ2-3|TRBV9
CASSVGPETDTQYF
>TRBJ1-5|TRBV27
CASSLAGRAGGDQPQHF
>TRBJ2-6|TRBV11-2
CASSLVGVGANVLTF
>TRBJ2-3|TRBV5-4
CASSLDSRATDTQYF
>.|TRBV7-2
CASSKTSGSGYEQYF
>TRBJ2-2|TRBV5-1
CASSPGTGETYTGELFF
>TRBJ1-3|TRBV7-6
CASSSADAGNTIYF
>TRBJ1-5|TRBV19
CASTPSDRGLQPQHF
>TRBJ2-7|TRBV6-5
CASSYSAFPTHYEQYF
>TRBJ2-6|TRBV5-4
CASSQNSGANVLTF
>TRBJ1-2|TRBV4-3
CASSQENRQGTYGYTF
>TRBJ2-5|TRBV2
CASSEERAGGKETQYF
>TRBJ2-3|TRBV28
CASSPYTDTQYF
>TRBJ2-1|TRBV19
CASRVSGESYNEQFF
>TRBJ2-6|TRBV19
CASSIDPLADTSGANVLTF
>TRBJ1-2|TRBV13
CASSLVGSGYTF